This TCR beta chain was captured by sequencing in a study of early stage breast cancer tumors. Whole-study context: About 70% of the 16 invasive tumors were ER+, PR+ and HER2-. Roughly 10-fold was the mean read coverage per sample. General study findings and limits: Chain pairing and CD4, CD8 or FOXP3 expression were not captured.

The table came from immunoSEQ multiplex PCR; TCRdb's copy has only in-frame clones and leaves some out. Seen here are about 72,000 clones, 65% to 85% observed once, and the top ten hold approximately 3.7%. The CDR3 has 15 residues. The V gene end was trimmed by 0 bases and the J gene end by 0 bases; junction bases not matched to a gene: 3. CDR1 is SGHDT and CDR2 is YYEEEE in the germline V gene. As for this clone: Its cognate antigen is unknown.

Sequencing was carried out using blood. V and J are TRBV5-6 and TRBJ2-7; TRBD2 matches at 7 bases. This receptor was taken from a person in their sixties with breast cancer. CDR3 in DNA: TGTGCCAGCAGCTTGGTGGGAGGGAGCTCCTACGAGCAGTACTTC. Protein sequence: CASSLVGGSSYEQYF.